This T cell receptor (beta chain) was identified in a study of CD8+CD57+ T cells in acquired aplastic anemia. Sequenced patients had shown CD8+CD57+ cell expansion by flow cytometry. The template used for profiling TCR beta VDJ and CDR3 was genomic DNA. In TCRdb, the reads were re-called with MiXCR into one record per CDR3 protein. The sample contains 150,000 to 200,000 distinct CDR3 sequences, about 50% of which appear only once. This CDR3 is 18 amino acids long. V lost 7 bases, J lost 0 bases, and 9 bases stayed unmatched. Germline V gives CDR1 SNHLY, CDR2 FYNNEI. This chain joins TRBV2 and TRBJ1-6; TRBD1 agrees at 10 bases. The sequencing input was sorted CD4+, CD8+, or CD8+CD57+ T cells (not recorded which) from PBMCs. This sequence originates from a human donor with aplastic anemia. Here the CDR3 DNA reads TGTGCCAGCATGGGACAGGGGCCCAAGAGCTCCTATAATTCACCCCTCCACTTT. It encodes CASMGQGPKSSYNSPLHF.